This T cell receptor beta chain emerged from a study of T cells in Graves' hyperthyroidism and ophthalmopathy. Study in general: Pretreatment peripheral blood was obtained at initial diagnosis.

Ten or more counts support this clonotype. Its antigen remains unknown. Regions amplified from RNA transcripts were the TCR beta CDR3 regions. Researchers ran a first-round RT-PCR on the TCR CDR3 using the HTBI primer set. Each CDR3 protein is one row after TCRdb ran MiXCR on the multiplex PCR reads. The sample holds around 600,000 distinct CDR3 sequences, around 14% seen once. Whole-study results and caveats: Most thyroid clonotypes expanded above 0.001 appeared in blood too.

The V gene's germline CDR1 is MNHEY and CDR2 SMNVEV (reference sequence). With 5 bases clipped from V and 5 bases from J, the junction kept 7 bases outside the gene matches. This CDR3 has 15 amino acids. The sample consisted of blood. The gene calls are TRBV27 and TRBJ2-1; 9 bases are shared with TRBD1. The receptor's source is a woman younger than 30 with Graves' ophthalmopathy. CDR3: CASSPGTGSDNEQFF. The CDR3 DNA reads TGTGCCAGCAGTCCCGGGACAGGGTCCGACAATGAGCAGTTCTTC.